The 25 T cell receptor beta chains below were found in one sample sequenced in a study of blood T cell repertoires in COVID-19. Profiled with immunoSEQ multiplex PCR; TCRdb holds only in-frame clones, not every one. The data hold over 200,000 clones, with about 87% observed a single time. The sequenced material came from PBMCs or T cells enriched from blood (not recorded which). These receptors all come from a young woman who had been exposed to COVID-19.

The DNA for the CDR3 is TGTGCCAGCAGTTTTAGGGAGAACACCATATATTTT. Translation gives CASSFRENTIYF. V usage is TRBV28 and J usage is TRBJ1-3; D not certain. Trimming shortened V by 3 bases and J by 7 bases, and 7 bases separated the two germline ends. In germline, CDR1 is MDHEN, CDR2 SYDVKM. CDR3 size: 12 residues.

V is TRBV15 and J is TRBJ1-2; 7 bases are shared with TRBD1. V lost 4 bases, J lost 3 bases, and 8 bases stayed unmatched. CDR3 length: 15 residues. Germline CDR1 and CDR2: LNHNV and YYDKDF (reference sequence). CDR3 loop: CATSIALGQHYGYTF. CDR3 bases: TGTGCCACCAGCATTGCCTTGGGACAGCACTATGGCTACACCTTC.

The gene calls are TRBV15 and TRBJ2-7; 7 nucleotides agree with TRBD2. CDR1 and CDR2 from the germline V gene are LNHNV and YYDKDF (reference sequence). V lost 0 bases to trimming and J lost 0 bases; unmatched junction nucleotides: 2. The CDR3 totals 15 residues. CDR3 in DNA: TGTGCCACCAGCAGAGACGGGAGGAGCTCCTACGAGCAGTACTTC. As protein: CATSRDGRSSYEQYF. The full variable domain, with the rest looked up from reference TRBV15 and TRBJ2-7, is DAMVIQNPRYQVTQFGKPVTLSCSQTLNHNVMYWYQQKSSQAPKLLFHYYDKDFNNEADTPDNFQSRRPNTSFCFLDIRSPGLGDTAMYLCATSRDGRSSYEQYFGPGTRLTVT.

The chain has TRBV28 and TRBJ1-2; tentative D call: TRBD1 (5 bases). V shed 5 bases and J shed 4 bases, with 14 bases lying between them. This CDR3 is built from 14 residues. CDR1 is MDHEN and CDR2 is SYDVKM in the germline V gene. The CDR3 is CASSARERGYGYTF. Written as DNA, the CDR3 is TGTGCCAGCAGTGCCCGGGAGAGGGGCTATGGCTACACCTTC.

The chain uses TRBV5-1 and TRBJ2-3; TRBD2 agrees at 13 bases. Trimming took 4 bases from V and 5 from J; bases not matched to a gene: 7. The CDR3 is made up of 16 amino acids. Germline loops: CDR1 SGHRS, CDR2 YFSETQ. DNA of the CDR3: TGCGCCAGCAGCGCGCGGACTAGCGGGAGATTAGATACGCAGTATTTT. This sequence encodes CASSARTSGRLDTQYF. The whole variable domain, filled in from reference TRBV5-1 and TRBJ2-3, reads KAGVTQTPRYLIKTRGQQVTLSCSPISGHRSVSWYQQTPGQGLQFLFEYFSETQRNKGNFPGRFSGRQFSNSRSEMNVSTLELGDSALYLCASSARTSGRLDTQYFGPGTRLTVL.

The chain combines TRBV9 with TRBJ1-3; D might be TRBD1 (5 bases). The germline V gene has CDR1 SGDLS and CDR2 YYNGEE. This CDR3 is built from 16 residues. V dropped 3 bases and J dropped 0 bases, with 13 bases sitting between them. The CDR3 here is CASSAEGLTSGNTIYF. The CDR3 DNA reads TGTGCCAGCAGCGCCGAGGGACTGACCTCTGGAAACACCATATATTTT.

With regard to this clone: This same CDR3 is encoded by further DNA sequences in the sample. The V gene is TRBV5-1, the J gene TRBJ1-1, with 8 nucleotides matching TRBD1. V shed 5 bases and J 1 base; nucleotides not matched to a gene: 1. CDR1 and CDR2 (germline): SGHRS, YFSETQ. This CDR3 is built from 13 residues. The CDR3 DNA follows: TGCGCCAGCAGGGACAGGGAGAACACTGAAGCTTTCTTT. Its protein is CASRDRENTEAFF.

The genes are TRBV19 and TRBJ1-2; 9 bases fit TRBD1. V trimming: 6 bases; J trimming: 7 bases; junction bases outside the gene matches: 6. CDR3 size: 13 residues. Germline V lookup: CDR1 LNHDA, CDR2 SQIVND (reference sequence). The CDR3 reads CASRRTGASGYTF. As DNA, the CDR3 is TGTGCCAGTAGAAGGACAGGGGCAAGTGGCTACACCTTC.

This clone was seen only once. The chain joins TRBV10-3 to TRBJ2-7; 10 positions match TRBD1. V was clipped by 4 bases and J by 4 bases; unmatched bases: 7. The CDR3 extends over 15 amino acids. Germline V CDR1 and CDR2: ENHRY, SYGVKD. The CDR3 nucleotides read TGTGCCATCAGTGTACACCGGGACAGGGGATACGAGCAGTACTTC. Amino acid sequence: CAISVHRDRGYEQYF.

The chain recombines TRBV4-1 with TRBJ2-7; a weak D match, TRBD2 (6 bases). CDR1 is MGHRA, CDR2 YSYEKL, per germline. CDR3 length: 14 residues. Trimming shortened V by 1 base and J by 3 bases, and 10 bases separated the two germline ends. The CDR3 here is CASSQGRGGYEQYF. In DNA, the CDR3 is TGCGCCAGCAGCCAAGGAAGGGGAGGCTACGAGCAGTACTTC.

This chain connects TRBV5-6 to TRBJ1-2; TRBD1 matches 8 bases. The CDR3 covers 13 residues. Germline V lookup: CDR1 SGHDT, CDR2 YYEEEE. The ends lost 2 bases at V and 5 bases at J; junction bases unmatched: 2. The CDR3 DNA follows: TGTGCCAGCAGCTTTACAGGGGGATATGGCTACACCTTC. Amino acid sequence: CASSFTGGYGYTF.

V is TRBV10-2 and J is TRBJ2-2; 8 nucleotides agree with TRBD2. Trimming at V came to 6 bases and at J to 1 base, leaving 4 bases not matched to a gene. The germline V gene has CDR1 WSHSY and CDR2 SAAADI. The CDR3 has 15 residues. CDR3 nucleotides: TGCGCCAGCAGAATTAGCGGGATGAACACCGGGGAGCTGTTTTTT. Translating gives CASRISGMNTGELFF.

CDR3 amino acids: CASSYLLSTEAFF. CDR3 coding DNA: TGTGCCAGCAGTTACCTTTTGAGCACTGAAGCTTTCTTT. The V call is TRBV6-6, the J call TRBJ1-1; D is undetermined. Deletions cut 2 bases from V and 4 bases from J, with 8 bases between. Germline-derived CDR1 and CDR2 are MNHNY and SVGAGI (reference sequence). The CDR3 covers 13 residues.

This chain connects TRBV4-1 to TRBJ2-1, with TRBD2 matching 12 bases. Germline V gene data show CDR1 as MGHRA and CDR2 as YSYEKL. Trimming cost V 1 base and J 2 bases; bases outside gene matches: 0. The CDR3 sequence is 16 residues long. The CDR3 reads CASSQGTSGAYNEQFF. CDR3 bases: TGCGCCAGCAGCCAAGGGACTAGCGGGGCCTACAATGAGCAGTTCTTC.

V gene TRBV27 combines with J gene TRBJ2-4; D not certain. The CDR3 loop spans 14 amino acids. V lost 5 bases and J 0 bases, leaving 8 bases between the germline ends. The germline CDR1 and CDR2 sequences are MNHEY and SMNVEV (reference sequence). Written as DNA, the CDR3 is TGTGCCAGCAGTCCCCAATTAGCCAAAAACATTCAGTACTTC. It yields the protein CASSPQLAKNIQYF.

The chain carries TRBV28 and TRBJ1-5; 8 positions agree with TRBD1. V lost 6 bases, J lost 0 bases, and 7 bases stayed unmatched. From germline, CDR1 is MDHEN and CDR2 SYDVKM. The CDR3 runs to 16 residues. The CDR3 loop reads CASSHETGGSNQPQHF. For the CDR3, the DNA is TGTGCCAGCAGCCATGAAACAGGGGGTAGCAATCAGCCCCAGCATTTT. Drawing the rest from reference TRBV28 and TRBJ1-5, the complete variable domain is DVKVTQSSRYLVKRTGEKVFLECVQDMDHENMFWYRQDPGLGLRLIYFSYDVKMKEKGDIPEGYSVSREKKERFSLILESASTNQTSMYLCASSHETGGSNQPQHFGDGTRLSIL.

This clone has a single count. V and J are TRBV28 and TRBJ1-1; tentative D call: TRBD1 (5 bases). Deletions cut 2 bases from V and 1 base from J, with 8 bases between. Looked up from germline, CDR1 is MDHEN and CDR2 is SYDVKM. The CDR3 loop spans 14 amino acids. Here the CDR3 reads CASSLTGTNTEAFF. CDR3 sequence (DNA): TGTGCCAGCAGTTTAACAGGAACGAACACTGAAGCTTTCTTT.

The chain recombines TRBV6-5 with TRBJ1-1; maybe TRBD1 (6 bases). Germline V gene lookup returns CDR1 MNHEY and CDR2 SVGAGI. The CDR3 has 14 residues. V lost 5 bases and J lost 3, with 13 bases in between. The chain's CDR3 is CASSTRRGYTEAFF. The DNA for the CDR3 is TGTGCCAGCAGTACTCGCAGGGGATACACTGAAGCTTTCTTT.

The genes are TRBV5-1 and TRBJ1-2, with 7 bases fitting TRBD1. J lost 3 bases, V lost 3 bases, and 11 bases had no gene match. The CDR3 length is 16 residues. The germline V gene encodes CDR1 SGHRS and CDR2 YFSETQ. CDR3 amino acids: CASSSNPTGPYYGYTF. In DNA form, the CDR3 reads TGCGCCAGCAGCTCCAATCCGACAGGGCCTTACTATGGCTACACCTTC.

V gene TRBV3-1 (or the pseudogene TRBV3-2) combines with J gene TRBJ2-3; 12 bases line up with TRBD2. The J segment lost 13 bases and the V segment lost 1 base, leaving 6 bases of the junction unmatched. Looked up from germline, CDR1 is LGHDT and CDR2 is YNNKEL (reference sequence). The CDR3 sequence is 14 residues long. The CDR3 loop is CASSQALAGGLEYF. CDR3 coding DNA: TGTGCCAGCAGCCAAGCCCTAGCGGGAGGGCTGGAGTATTTT.

This clone was counted only a few times. This sequence joins TRBV6-5 and TRBJ2-7; 8 bases map to TRBD2. Germline CDR1 MNHEY, CDR2 SVGAGI. CDR3 length: 16 residues. V trimming: 0 bases; J trimming: 0 bases; junction bases outside the gene matches: 4. The chain's CDR3 is CASSYSLAESSYEQYF. The CDR3, as DNA: TGTGCCAGCAGTTACTCACTAGCGGAGAGCTCCTACGAGCAGTACTTC.

J is TRBJ2-7 and V is TRBV13, with D possibly being TRBD1 (6 bases). Trimming took 5 bases from V and 1 from J, leaving 15 bases between them. This CDR3 has 15 residues. Germline loops: CDR1 PRHDT, CDR2 FYEKMQ (reference sequence). This chain's CDR3 is CASSQGSKLSYEQYF. For the CDR3, the DNA is TGTGCCAGCAGCCAGGGGTCCAAACTTTCCTACGAGCAGTACTTC.

This chain joins TRBV9 and TRBJ1-1; 7 bases are shared with TRBD1. This CDR3 region has 13 residues. Looked up from germline, CDR1 is SGDLS and CDR2 is YYNGEE. V was pared by 3 bases and J by 8 bases, with 7 bases of the junction left unmatched. This CDR3 is CASSGRDREEAFF. The CDR3 DNA is TGTGCCAGCAGCGGCCGGGACAGAGAAGAAGCTTTCTTT.

The gene calls are TRBV29-1 and TRBJ2-7, with 7 bases aligning to TRBD1. The CDR3 length is 15 residues. V was pared by 5 bases and J by 0 bases, with 10 bases of the junction left unmatched. CDR1 is SQVTM, CDR2 ANQGSEA, per germline. CDR3 DNA sequence: TGCAGCGTTTGGGGTGAGGGGGCCCTCTCCTACGAGCAGTACTTC. This gives the protein CSVWGEGALSYEQYF.

The rearrangement uses TRBV25-1 and TRBJ1-2, with 10 bases fitting TRBD1. J gave up 8 bases and V 1 base, and 7 bases lay outside the gene matches. CDR1 and CDR2 from the germline V gene are MGHDK and SYGVNS. This CDR3 has 15 residues. The CDR3 DNA follows: TGTGCCAGCAGTGAATTGGAGGGGGACAGGGGCGGCTACACCTTC. Protein sequence: CASSELEGDRGGYTF.